These 22 T cell receptor beta chains were all obtained from the same sample, sequenced in a study of cytomegalovirus exposure and HLA in healthy donors. The PCR was carried out with 60 Vbeta primers and 13 Jbeta primers. Only in-frame clones appear in the TCRdb table, and some are missing; sequencing was by immunoSEQ multiplex PCR. The sample includes 150,000 or so clones, approximately 73% of them seen just once. The specimen was PBMCs. These receptors all stem from a young woman in good health and CMV-seronegative.

J is TRBJ1-2 and V is TRBV28, with D hard to call. This CDR3 contains 12 residues. V was trimmed by 6 bases and J by 2 bases, leaving 7 bases between them. The V gene's germline CDR1 is MDHEN and CDR2 SYDVKM. DNA of the CDR3: TGTGCCAGCAGCGCAGGAAACTATGGCTACACCTTC. Its translation: CASSAGNYGYTF.

V usage is TRBV4-3 and J usage is TRBJ1-1; unclear D gene. The germline gives CDR1 LGHNA, CDR2 YSLEER. This CDR3 is 16 amino acids long. V lost 0 bases and J 3 bases, leaving 14 bases between the germline ends. CDR3 sequence (DNA): TGCGCCAGCAGCCAAGATAGGAGAGTAATGTACACTGAAGCTTTCTTT. Translated: CASSQDRRVMYTEAFF.

As DNA, the CDR3 is TGCGCCAGCAGCTCCTCACAGGGCCGCTATGGCTACACCTTC. It specifies CASSSSQGRYGYTF. The chain links TRBV5-1 to TRBJ1-2; D is possibly TRBD1 (6 bases). The ends were cut back, 3 bases at V and 4 bases at J, with 13 bases in the middle. The CDR3 is made up of 14 amino acids. Germline values: CDR1 SGHRS, CDR2 YFSETQ.

The V and J genes are TRBV5-4 and TRBJ2-5, with a tentative D call TRBD2 (7 bases). Germline loops: CDR1 SGHNT, CDR2 YYREEE (reference sequence). Trimming removed 2 bases at V and 5 bases at J, with 19 bases between. This CDR3 spans 16 amino acids. The CDR3 is CASSLRQAGGHETQYF. CDR3 coding DNA: TGTGCCAGCAGCTTACGGCAGGCCGGGGGGCACGAGACCCAGTACTTC.

The CDR3 here is CASSAPASGGYQETQYF. CDR3 coding DNA: TGTGCCAGCAGCGCCCCGGCTAGCGGGGGGTACCAAGAGACCCAGTACTTC. V and J are TRBV7-2 and TRBJ2-5, with 11 bases lining up with TRBD2. V trimming: 5 bases; J trimming: 0 bases; junction bases outside the gene matches: 8. The CDR3 contains 17 residues. CDR1 and CDR2 (germline): SGHTA, FQGNSA.

The CDR3 coding sequence is TGTGCCAGCAGCCCATCAACAGGGTCGGTTTCACCCCTCCACTTT. Protein: CASSPSTGSVSPLHF. The V gene is TRBV7-2, the J gene TRBJ1-6, with TRBD1 as a possible D gene (6 bases). This CDR3 contains 15 residues. V was cut by 5 bases and J by 9 bases, with 17 bases left in between. Germline CDR1 is SGHTA and CDR2 is FQGNSA.

The chain joins TRBV9 to TRBJ2-1; tentatively, D is TRBD2 (5 bases). This CDR3 has 14 amino acids. V was cut by 1 base and J by 4 bases, with 9 bases left in between. Germline V lookup: CDR1 SGDLS, CDR2 YYNGEE. CDR3 DNA sequence: TGTGCCAGCAGCGTAACACTAGGATACAATGAGCAGTTCTTC. Its protein product is CASSVTLGYNEQFF.

This rearrangement joins TRBV2 to TRBJ1-1; TRBD1 matches at 7 bases. Germline CDR1 reads SNHLY; CDR2 reads FYNNEI. V dropped 5 bases and J dropped 1; count of bases not matched to a gene: 4. The length of the CDR3 is 14 residues. CDR3 DNA: TGTGCCAGCAGTAAGGGACAGCCGAACACTGAAGCTTTCTTT. Amino acids: CASSKGQPNTEAFF.

In its sample, this clone was seen a few times. This CDR3 is CASSRMTRSSGNTIYF. The CDR3 bases are TGTGCCAGCAGCCGGATGACACGCAGCTCTGGAAACACCATATATTTT. The chain links TRBV28 to TRBJ1-3; D gene uncertain. This CDR3 has 16 amino acids. Germline CDR1 is MDHEN and CDR2 is SYDVKM. Trimming shortened V by 6 bases and J by 0 bases, and 15 bases separated the two germline ends.

The V and J genes are TRBV28 and TRBJ2-3; the match to TRBD1 covers 7 bases. CDR1 is MDHEN and CDR2 is SYDVKM in the germline V gene. The V segment lost 2 bases and the J segment 10 bases; nucleotides outside the gene matches: 6. The CDR3 runs to 13 residues. The CDR3 is CASSLTPTGAQYF. The CDR3, as DNA: TGTGCCAGCAGTTTAACCCCAACAGGGGCGCAGTATTTT. The full variable domain, its missing parts supplied by reference TRBV28 and TRBJ2-3, is DVKVTQSSRYLVKRTGEKVFLECVQDMDHENMFWYRQDPGLGLRLIYFSYDVKMKEKGDIPEGYSVSREKKERFSLILESASTNQTSMYLCASSLTPTGAQYFGPGTRLTVL.

The chain joins TRBV27 to TRBJ1-1; D perhaps matches TRBD1 (6 bases). Trimming shortened V by 7 bases and J by 10 bases, and 19 bases separated the two germline ends. CDR1 is MNHEY and CDR2 is SMNVEV in the germline V gene (reference sequence). The CDR3 runs to 13 residues. CDR3 amino acids: CASNPGGASRAFF. The DNA of the CDR3 is TGTGCCAGCAACCCCGGGGGGGCGAGTAGAGCTTTCTTT.

This chain joins TRBV2 and TRBJ2-2; maybe TRBD1 (5 bases). The germline V gene encodes CDR1 SNHLY and CDR2 FYNNEI. This CDR3 is 15 amino acids long. V lost 6 bases and J lost 3, with 14 bases in between. CDR3 in amino acids: CASSRLLGDTGELFF. CDR3 coding DNA: TGTGCCAGCAGCCGACTGTTAGGGGACACCGGGGAGCTGTTTTTT.

J is TRBJ1-1 and V is TRBV13; D gene ambiguous. The germline gives CDR1 PRHDT, CDR2 FYEKMQ (reference sequence). The CDR3 extends over 14 amino acids. Between the trimmed V and J ends, which lost 5 bases and 2 bases, there was a span of 12 bases. The CDR3 reads CASSDLAGNTEAFF. The DNA of the CDR3 is TGTGCCAGCAGCGACCTTGCGGGTAACACTGAAGCTTTCTTT.

On this clone itself: A junction boundary mismatches the germline segment, possibly from a read error. V and J are TRBV4-3 and TRBJ2-7; no firm D call. CDR1 and CDR2 from the germline V gene are LGHNA and YSLEER. The CDR3 is made up of 16 amino acids. The CDR3 bases are TGCGCCAGCAGCCAAGATTATGTCATGTACTCCTACGGGCAGTACTTC. As protein: CASSQDYVMYSYGQYF.

This clone was observed once. This chain connects TRBV10-3 to TRBJ2-5; 9 bases are shared with TRBD1. The J segment lost 2 bases and the V segment lost 10 bases, leaving 5 bases of the junction unmatched. Per germline, CDR1 ENHRY and CDR2 SYGVKD. CDR3 length: 13 residues. CDR3 nucleotides: TGTGCCAATGGACAGGGGAAACAAGAGACCCAGTACTTC. This sequence encodes CANGQGKQETQYF.

The chain recombines TRBV9 with TRBJ1-4, with D uncertain. V lost 4 bases to trimming and J lost 8 bases, with 15 bases between them. The CDR3 runs 14 residues. Germline values: CDR1 SGDLS, CDR2 YYNGEE. In DNA form, the CDR3 reads TGTGCCAGCAGCCCCTCCCCACGGTTAGAAAAACTGTTTTTT. Encoded protein: CASSPSPRLEKLFF.

In its sample, this clone was seen a few times. The rearrangement links TRBV11-2 to TRBJ2-1; 7 bases map to TRBD2. This CDR3 has 12 amino acids. Germline V lookup: CDR1 SGHAT, CDR2 FQNNGV. Trimming removed 5 bases from V and 10 bases from J; junction bases left unmatched: 5. CDR3 protein: CASSGREEEQFF. The CDR3 region has the DNA TGTGCCAGCAGCGGACGGGAGGAAGAGCAGTTCTTC.

In this sample, this clone turned up a few times. This chain connects TRBV10-3 to TRBJ2-2; perhaps TRBD1 as D (6 bases). In germline, CDR1 is ENHRY, CDR2 SYGVKD. V gave up 4 bases and J gave up 6 bases, with 12 bases separating them. The CDR3 sequence is 14 residues long. The CDR3 DNA reads TGTGCCATCAGTGGGGTACAGGGACCCGGGGAGCTGTTTTTT. It encodes CAISGVQGPGELFF.

This clone was seen just once. This sequence joins TRBV5-6 and TRBJ2-3; a possible D gene is TRBD1 (5 bases). The germline gives CDR1 SGHDT, CDR2 YYEEEE. V gave up 0 bases and J gave up 4 bases, with 15 bases separating them. The CDR3 has 16 residues. CDR3: CASSLGYGRAADTQYF. Written as DNA, the CDR3 is TGTGCCAGCAGCTTGGGCTACGGCAGGGCCGCAGATACGCAGTATTTT.

The chain recombines TRBV25-1 with TRBJ1-6; D is possibly TRBD1 (5 bases). CDR1 and CDR2 from the germline V gene are MGHDK and SYGVNS. The CDR3 extends over 14 amino acids. The V end lost 2 bases, the J end lost 7 bases, and 9 bases lay between the germline ends. The CDR3 coding sequence is TGTGCCAGCAGTGAAGCCAGGGCAAATTCACCCCTCCACTTT. It is translated as CASSEARANSPLHF.

The chain couples TRBV6-6 to TRBJ1-5; the D gene is possibly TRBD1 (5 bases). Germline values: CDR1 MNHNY, CDR2 SVGAGI (reference sequence). This CDR3 comprises 15 residues. The V end lost 5 bases, the J end lost 5 bases, and 16 bases lay between the germline ends. The CDR3 DNA sequence: TGTGCCAGCAGTGACCCGGGGGGAAAGGATCAGCCCCAGCATTTT. Translation gives CASSDPGGKDQPQHF.

The chain uses TRBV6-1 and TRBJ2-7; 8 bases line up with TRBD1. V shed 1 base, J shed 3 bases, and the junction held 14 bases outside the gene matches. This CDR3 contains 18 residues. Germline CDR1 and CDR2: MNHNS and SASEGT. The CDR3 reads CASSEDADRVDSNYEQYV. Written as DNA, the CDR3 is TGTGCCAGCAGTGAAGATGCGGACAGGGTCGATTCAAACTACGAGCAGTACGTC.